The rows below give T cell receptor beta chains drawn from one sample of a study of OX40 agonist ivuxolimab in advanced cancers. The repertoire was sequenced with immunoSEQ multiplex PCR; TCRdb's copy has only in-frame clones and lacks some. The table lists 55,000 to 80,000 clones, around 82% of them singletons. The sample consisted of CD4+ or CD8+ T cells sorted from blood, taken in a trial of the OX40 agonist ivuxolimab. These TCRs come from an adult with an advanced solid tumor such as melanoma, head and neck, liver or kidney cancer. The CDR3 runs from the conserved cysteine through the conserved F or W. The order of the fields is D gene, clone size, V gene, J gene, CDR3 DNA, CDR3 protein. The D gene is left open where the match is weak. Some rows have no size entry. The others give once, few or many, or a class for an expanded clone.

d_gene: -; abundance: -; v_gene: TRBV27; j_gene: TRBJ2-3; CDR3nt: TGTGCCAGCAGTTTTGCGGGGGCCGTCTGGGATACGCAGTATTTT; CDR3aa: CASSFAGAVWDTQYF
d_gene: -; abundance: -; v_gene: TRBV5-4; j_gene: TRBJ1-4; CDR3nt: TGTGCCAGCAGCTTGGAGGGTGATGAAAAACTGTTTTTT; CDR3aa: CASSLEGDEKLFF
d_gene: -; abundance: -; v_gene: TRBV9; j_gene: TRBJ2-5; CDR3nt: TGTGCCAGCAGCGTAAACAGCGGCTGGGAGACCCAGTACTTC; CDR3aa: CASSVNSGWETQYF
d_gene: -; abundance: -; v_gene: TRBV6-1; j_gene: TRBJ1-3; CDR3nt: TGTGCCAGCAGTGAAGTGGGTGGGGGGACTGGAAACACCATATATTTT; CDR3aa: CASSEVGGGTGNTIYF
d_gene: -; abundance: -; v_gene: TRBV19; j_gene: TRBJ1-3; CDR3nt: TGTGCCAGTAGTATGTCCGGGGCTGGAAACACCATATATTTT; CDR3aa: CASSMSGAGNTIYF
d_gene: -; abundance: -; v_gene: TRBV7-2; j_gene: TRBJ2-1; CDR3nt: TGTGCCAGCAAGGAGAAAAGGAATCTGGATGAGCAGTTCTTC; CDR3aa: CASKEKRNLDEQFF
d_gene: TRBD1; abundance: few; v_gene: TRBV13; j_gene: TRBJ2-4; CDR3nt: TGTGCCAGCAGCTTAGGCCGGGACAGGTGGGATATAGCCAAAAACATTCAGTACTTC; CDR3aa: CASSLGRDRWDIAKNIQYF
d_gene: -; abundance: -; v_gene: TRBV6-6; j_gene: TRBJ1-1; CDR3nt: TGTGCCAGCAGCCCCGGACCCCAGAACACTGAAGCTTTCTTT; CDR3aa: CASSPGPQNTEAFF
d_gene: -; abundance: -; v_gene: TRBV6-5; j_gene: TRBJ1-5; CDR3nt: TGTGCCAGCAGAACGACTACAGGCCAGCCCCAGCATTTT; CDR3aa: CASRTTTGQPQHF
d_gene: -; abundance: -; v_gene: TRBV11-2; j_gene: TRBJ1-5; CDR3nt: TGTGCCAGCAGCCCGGGACGGAACTTTCAGCCCCAGCATTTT; CDR3aa: CASSPGRNFQPQHF
d_gene: -; abundance: -; v_gene: TRBV5-1; j_gene: TRBJ2-1; CDR3nt: TGCGCCAGCAGCTTGGTAGTGTGGGGGGAGATCAACAATGAGCAGTTCTTC; CDR3aa: CASSLVVWGEINNEQFF
d_gene: -; abundance: -; v_gene: TRBV4-2; j_gene: TRBJ1-2; CDR3nt: TGTGCCAGCAGCCAAGATCAGGCGCCGTCAGTCGGGTATGGCTACACCTTC; CDR3aa: CASSQDQAPSVGYGYTF
d_gene: -; abundance: -; v_gene: TRBV6-1; j_gene: TRBJ1-3; CDR3nt: TGTGCCAGCAGTGACAGCTTCTCTGGAAACACCATATATTTT; CDR3aa: CASSDSFSGNTIYF
d_gene: -; abundance: -; v_gene: TRBV10-2; j_gene: TRBJ1-1; CDR3nt: TGCGCCAGCAGCGACTCATTAGACACTGAAGCTTTCTTT; CDR3aa: CASSDSLDTEAFF
d_gene: TRBD1; abundance: few; v_gene: TRBV29-1; j_gene: TRBJ1-2; CDR3nt: TGCAGCGTTGAACGGGACAGGGCCTATGGCTACACCTTC; CDR3aa: CSVERDRAYGYTF
d_gene: -; abundance: -; v_gene: TRBV5-4; j_gene: TRBJ1-2; CDR3nt: TGTGCCAGCAGTTTAAAAGGTGGGGATGGCTACACCTTC; CDR3aa: CASSLKGGDGYTF
d_gene: -; abundance: once; v_gene: TRBV6-6; j_gene: TRBJ2-7; CDR3nt: TGTGCCAGCAGCACCAGGGGGGACTCCTACGAGCAGTACTTC; CDR3aa: CASSTRGDSYEQYF
d_gene: -; abundance: -; v_gene: TRBV2; j_gene: TRBJ1-2; CDR3nt: TGTGCCAGCAGTGTAGGGCGGCTCGCCTATGGCTACACCTTC; CDR3aa: CASSVGRLAYGYTF
d_gene: -; abundance: once; v_gene: TRBV19; j_gene: TRBJ2-1; CDR3nt: TGTGCCAGTAGTATCAGGGTGGGGGACCACAATGAGCAGTTCTTC; CDR3aa: CASSIRVGDHNEQFF
d_gene: -; abundance: -; v_gene: TRBV6-6; j_gene: TRBJ2-5; CDR3nt: TGTGCCAGCAGTTACGCACAGACCCAAGAGACCCAGTACTTC; CDR3aa: CASSYAQTQETQYF
d_gene: -; abundance: -; v_gene: TRBV19; j_gene: TRBJ1-1; CDR3nt: TGTGCCAGTAGTACCACCGCCCAAGCTTTCTTT; CDR3aa: CASSTTAQAFF
d_gene: -; abundance: once; v_gene: TRBV6-5; j_gene: TRBJ2-2; CDR3nt: TGTGCCAGCAGAGTGGGGAGCACCGGGGAGCTGTTTTTT; CDR3aa: CASRVGSTGELFF
d_gene: TRBD2; abundance: -; v_gene: TRBV19; j_gene: TRBJ2-3; CDR3nt: TGTGCCAGCGCTAAGACTAGCGGGGGGGCTGATACGCAGTATTTT; CDR3aa: CASAKTSGGADTQYF
d_gene: TRBD2; abundance: once; v_gene: TRBV29-1; j_gene: TRBJ2-7; CDR3nt: TGCAGCGTCGCGGGACTAGCGGGGGGTTACGAGCAGTACTTC; CDR3aa: CSVAGLAGGYEQYF
d_gene: -; abundance: -; v_gene: TRBV7-8; j_gene: TRBJ2-7; CDR3nt: TGTGCCAGCAGCTCACAAGGCGGGGTCTACGAGCAGTACTTC; CDR3aa: CASSSQGGVYEQYF
d_gene: -; abundance: -; v_gene: TRBV6-6; j_gene: TRBJ1-3; CDR3nt: TGTGCCAGCAGTGCCACAGCGAACACCATATATTTT; CDR3aa: CASSATANTIYF
d_gene: -; abundance: -; v_gene: TRBV6-6; j_gene: TRBJ1-5; CDR3nt: TGTGCCAGCAGTTACTCGAAAGGAAGCAATCAGCCCCAGCATTTT; CDR3aa: CASSYSKGSNQPQHF
d_gene: -; abundance: -; v_gene: TRBV9; j_gene: TRBJ1-1; CDR3nt: TGTGCCAGCAGCGTAAATCAGTTCGTGGGGGGCACTGAAGCTTTCTTT; CDR3aa: CASSVNQFVGGTEAFF
d_gene: -; abundance: -; v_gene: TRBV6-6; j_gene: TRBJ1-1; CDR3nt: TGTGCCAGCAGTTACTTGGAGGGCACTGAAGCTTTCTTT; CDR3aa: CASSYLEGTEAFF
d_gene: -; abundance: -; v_gene: TRBV7-3; j_gene: TRBJ2-1; CDR3nt: TGTGCCAGCAGCTTAGCGGGGCCGTACAATGAGCAGTTCTTC; CDR3aa: CASSLAGPYNEQFF
d_gene: -; abundance: -; v_gene: TRBV16; j_gene: TRBJ1-5; CDR3nt: TGTGCCAGCAGCCTCAGCCGTGATCAGCCCCAGCATTTT; CDR3aa: CASSLSRDQPQHF
d_gene: TRBD1; abundance: once; v_gene: TRBV6-1; j_gene: TRBJ1-6; CDR3nt: TGTGCCAGCAGTAACCGACAGGGGTTAAATTCACCCCTCCACTTT; CDR3aa: CASSNRQGLNSPLHF
d_gene: TRBD2; abundance: once; v_gene: TRBV5-4; j_gene: TRBJ2-3; CDR3nt: TGTGCCAGCAGCTTGCGTAGCGGGGGGGCTAGCACAGATACGCAGTATTTT; CDR3aa: CASSLRSGGASTDTQYF
d_gene: -; abundance: -; v_gene: TRBV30; j_gene: TRBJ1-2; CDR3nt: TGTGCCTGGAGTGTAGGAGGGGCGAGTGGCTACACCTTC; CDR3aa: CAWSVGGASGYTF
d_gene: -; abundance: -; v_gene: TRBV5-1; j_gene: TRBJ2-3; CDR3nt: TGCGCCAGCAGCACGGTGGGGAGAACAGATACGCAGTATTTT; CDR3aa: CASSTVGRTDTQYF
d_gene: -; abundance: -; v_gene: TRBV19; j_gene: TRBJ1-5; CDR3nt: TGTGCCAGTAGTATCTTGAAGAAGGGGTTATCTCAGCCCCAGCATTTT; CDR3aa: CASSILKKGLSQPQHF
d_gene: -; abundance: -; v_gene: TRBV11-2; j_gene: TRBJ1-1; CDR3nt: TGTGCCAGCAGCTTAGACGGCAACGTGGGCACTGAAGCTTTCTTT; CDR3aa: CASSLDGNVGTEAFF
d_gene: -; abundance: -; v_gene: TRBV5-1; j_gene: TRBJ2-5; CDR3nt: TGCGCCAGCAGCTTGGCTAAAGAGACCCAGTACTTC; CDR3aa: CASSLAKETQYF
d_gene: TRBD1; abundance: -; v_gene: TRBV18; j_gene: TRBJ1-1; CDR3nt: TGTGCCAGCTCACCGCTCACAGGGGAGGGCACTGAAGCTTTCTTT; CDR3aa: CASSPLTGEGTEAFF
d_gene: -; abundance: few; v_gene: TRBV12-5; j_gene: TRBJ1-5; CDR3nt: TGTGCTAGTGGTTTGGTAGTTCGAGGGGAGGTTCAGCCCCAGCATTTT; CDR3aa: CASGLVVRGEVQPQHF
d_gene: -; abundance: few; v_gene: TRBV5-4; j_gene: TRBJ1-1; CDR3nt: TGTGCCAGCAGCTTGGGATTAATTAACAGCGGAACGAACACTGAAGCTTTCTTT; CDR3aa: CASSLGLINSGTNTEAFF